Listed below are T cell receptor beta chains from one sample, sequenced in a study of lymphopenia after photon versus proton radiotherapy. This table comes from immunoSEQ multiplex PCR, and its TCRdb copy is limited to in-frame clones, with some not included. There are 55,000 to 85,000 clones in the sample; around 93% occur only once, and 2% to 2.5% lies in the top ten. This specimen consisted of peripheral blood, obtained from a patient treated with photon-based radiotherapy. Receptors were obtained from a woman between 35 and 50 years old with cholangiocarcinoma. The CDR3 runs from the conserved cysteine through the conserved F or W. The D gene is left open where the match is weak. Rows may omit the clone size; those that give it use once, few, many or a size class.

TRBV27,-,TRBJ2-3,-,CASSGGGRNTDTQYF,TGTGCCAGCAGTGGGGGGGGCCGCAACACAGATACGCAGTATTTT
TRBV9,-,TRBJ1-2,-,CASSAGEANYGYTF,TGTGCCAGCAGCGCAGGGGAGGCTAACTATGGCTACACCTTC
TRBV7-9,TRBD1,TRBJ2-7,-,CASSLGGPGEQYF,TGTGCCAGCAGCCTAGGGGGCCCAGGCGAGCAGTACTTC
TRBV5-6,-,TRBJ1-1,-,CASSLDHTEAFF,TGTGCCAGCAGCTTGGACCACACTGAAGCTTTCTTT
TRBV27,-,TRBJ2-7,-,CASSRRGRDEQYF,TGTGCCAGCAGTCGTCGGGGGCGGGACGAGCAGTACTTC
TRBV10-1,TRBD1,TRBJ2-7,-,CASSAGGQAEQYF,TGCGCCAGCAGTGCAGGGGGCCAGGCCGAGCAGTACTTC
TRBV28,TRBD2,TRBJ2-7,-,CASTQAGEDEQYF,TGTGCCAGCACTCAAGCGGGAGAGGACGAGCAGTACTTC
TRBV6-5,-,TRBJ1-6,-,CASSYSRPRSNSPLHF,TGTGCCAGCAGTTACTCCCGCCCAAGATCAAATTCACCCCTCCACTTT
TRBV13,TRBD2,TRBJ2-1,-,CASSFGTSGRGQFF,TGTGCCAGCAGCTTTGGGACTAGCGGGAGGGGCCAGTTCTTC
TRBV28,-,TRBJ1-1,-,CASSLANTEAFF,TGTGCCAGCAGTTTAGCGAACACTGAAGCTTTCTTT
TRBV7-9,TRBD1,TRBJ1-2,-,CASSLSDRERGYTF,TGTGCCAGCAGCTTATCCGACAGGGAACGCGGCTACACCTTC
TRBV7-2,-,TRBJ2-1,-,CASSLDSLATEQFF,TGTGCCAGCAGCTTAGACTCCCTAGCAACTGAGCAGTTCTTC
TRBV6-6,TRBD1,TRBJ1-2,-,CASGNPRDRNGYTF,TGTGCCAGCGGTAATCCCCGGGACAGGAATGGCTACACCTTC
TRBV5-4,-,TRBJ1-2,-,CASSAGLAGGNTGYTF,TGTGCCAGCAGCGCGGGACTAGCGGGGGGGAATACTGGCTACACCTTC
TRBV7-2,TRBD1,TRBJ1-5,once,CASSLTQGVGGQPQHF,TGTGCCAGCAGCTTGACACAGGGGGTGGGAGGTCAGCCCCAGCATTTT
TRBV4-2,-,TRBJ2-7,-,CASSQDVGREILPGQYF,TGTGCCAGCAGCCAAGATGTCGGCAGGGAGATCCTACCCGGGCAGTACTTC
TRBV30,TRBD2,TRBJ2-1,-,CAWSPLGQREYNEQFF,TGTGCCTGGAGCCCCCTGGGGCAGCGGGAGTACAATGAGCAGTTCTTC
TRBV29-1,-,TRBJ1-2,-,CSVATGGAYGYTF,TGCAGCGTTGCCACCGGTGGGGCTTATGGCTACACCTTC
TRBV7-7,-,TRBJ2-2,-,CASSLSTGSGELFF,TGTGCTAGCAGCTTATCGACAGGCTCCGGGGAGCTGTTTTTT
TRBV7-9,-,TRBJ2-5,-,CASSFGGQQETQYF,TGTGCCAGCAGCTTCGGAGGACAGCAAGAGACCCAGTACTTC
TRBV5-6,-,TRBJ2-1,-,CASSLPQTPNEQFF,TGTGCCAGCAGCTTGCCCCAGACCCCTAATGAGCAGTTCTTC
TRBV30,-,TRBJ1-1,-,CAWSLRAEAFF,TGTGCCTGGAGTCTTCGGGCTGAAGCTTTCTTT
TRBV10-1,TRBD2,TRBJ2-1,-,CASSDRAGGSYNEQFF,TGCGCCAGCAGTGATCGGGCGGGGGGGTCCTACAATGAGCAGTTCTTC
TRBV6-5,-,TRBJ2-5,-,CASSSLLGTQYF,TGTGCCAGCAGTTCCCTTCTCGGGACCCAGTACTTC
TRBV25-1,TRBD1,TRBJ1-4,once,CASTGTVGEKLFF,TGTGCCAGCACAGGGACAGTGGGTGAAAAACTGTTTTTT
TRBV18,-,TRBJ1-2,-,CASSVGQGKGYTF,TGTGCCAGCTCAGTTGGCCAGGGGAAGGGCTACACCTTC
TRBV5-4,-,TRBJ1-1,-,CASSLAIFSEAFF,TGTGCCAGCAGCTTGGCCATATTCTCCGAAGCTTTCTTT
TRBV18,-,TRBJ2-7,-,CASSPQSHEQYF,TGTGCCAGCTCGCCTCAGAGCCACGAGCAGTACTTC
TRBV7-9,TRBD1,TRBJ1-1,once,CASSGSYLVDRAGTEAFF,TGTGCCAGCAGCGGGAGTTATTTGGTCGACAGGGCGGGCACTGAAGCTTTCTTT
TRBV30,-,TRBJ1-3,-,CAQDVGNTIYF,TGTGCCCAGGACGTCGGAAACACCATATATTTT
TRBV7-9,TRBD2,TRBJ2-7,-,CASSLAGDEQYF,TGTGCCAGCAGCTTGGCGGGGGACGAGCAGTACTTC
TRBV28,-,TRBJ1-1,-,CASMGRSGTEAFF,TGTGCCAGCATGGGAAGGTCAGGCACTGAAGCTTTCTTT
TRBV5-4,-,TRBJ2-3,-,CASSFGADTQYF,TGTGCCAGCAGCTTCGGTGCAGATACGCAGTATTTT
TRBV11-2,-,TRBJ1-1,-,CASTLFGGQHAEAFF,TGTGCCAGCACCCTTTTTGGGGGCCAACACGCTGAAGCTTTCTTT
TRBV7-2,-,TRBJ2-1,-,CASSFAWGSSYNEQFF,TGTGCCAGCAGCTTTGCTTGGGGATCCTCCTACAATGAGCAGTTCTTC
TRBV11-2,-,TRBJ1-4,-,CASSFTANNEKLFF,TGTGCCAGCAGCTTTACGGCGAATAATGAAAAACTGTTTTTT
TRBV29-1,-,TRBJ1-4,-,CSVEERTWGEKLFF,TGCAGCGTTGAAGAGAGGACGTGGGGTGAAAAACTGTTTTTT
TRBV18,-,TRBJ2-7,once,CASSPTTSYEQYF,TGTGCCAGCTCACCGACTACGTCCTACGAGCAGTACTTC